The rows below give T cell receptor beta chains drawn from one sample of a study of OX40 agonist ivuxolimab in advanced cancers. Using immunoSEQ multiplex PCR, the repertoire was profiled, and TCRdb retains in-frame clones only, with some absent. This table holds 30,000 to 45,000 clones, approximately 82% found once. The sample in question was CD4+ or CD8+ T cells sorted from blood, obtained in a trial of the OX40 agonist ivuxolimab. The receptor source for this set is an adult with an advanced solid tumor such as melanoma, head and neck, liver or kidney cancer. Both conserved end residues are part of each CDR3. The order of the fields is J gene, V gene, D gene, clone size, CDR3 DNA, CDR3 protein. The D gene is left open where the match is weak. Clone size is given for some rows only: seen once, a few or many times, or a class if the clone is expanded.

>TRBJ2-3|TRBV5-1|NA|NA
TGCGCCAGCAGCTTGGCCGGCAGGCGTAGCACAGATACGCAGTATTTT
CASSLAGRRSTDTQYF
>TRBJ1-2|TRBV7-2|NA|NA
TGTGCCAGCAGCTTAGAGGGAGGCTCGGACAGACTGAACTATGGCTACACCTTC
CASSLEGGSDRLNYGYTF
>TRBJ2-2|TRBV27|TRBD2|NA
TGTGCCAGCAGTTTCGGGGGGAACGGGAACACCGGGGAGCTGTTTTTT
CASSFGGNGNTGELFF
>TRBJ2-2|TRBV7-7|TRBD2|NA
TGTGCTAGCAGCTTGAGACTAGCGGGAGAGCACCGGGAGCTGTTTTTT
CASSLRLAGEHRELFF
>TRBJ2-1|TRBV7-8|NA|NA
TGTGCCAGCAGCTTAGCGGGCAGGCTCCGGGACAATGAGCAGTTCTTC
CASSLAGRLRDNEQFF
>TRBJ2-5|TRBV29-1|NA|few
TGCAGCGTTGTCGGCTTAGCCCAATTGACCCAGTACTTC
CSVVGLAQLTQYF
>TRBJ2-5|TRBV5-1|TRBD1|NA
TGCGCCAGCAGCTTTTTGGACAGGGAAGAGACCCAGTACTTC
CASSFLDREETQYF
>TRBJ2-1|TRBV7-2|NA|NA
TGTGCCAGCAGCTTCAGTTCCAGCTGGACCAATGAGCAGTTCTTC
CASSFSSSWTNEQFF
>TRBJ1-5|TRBV7-9|NA|NA
TGTGCCAGCAGCCTAAGCCACTCCGGGCCCCAGCATTTT
CASSLSHSGPQHF
>TRBJ2-7|TRBV11-2|TRBD2|NA
TGTGCCAGCAGCTTATCGACTAGCGGGTCCTCCTACGAGCAGTACTTC
CASSLSTSGSSYEQYF
>TRBJ1-2|TRBV5-8|NA|NA
TGTGCCAGCAGCCGGGGAGCGGAAAACTATGGCTACACCTTC
CASSRGAENYGYTF
>TRBJ1-4|TRBV15|NA|NA
TGTGCCACCAGCAGAGGGGTTCAGGAAAAACTGTTTTTT
CATSRGVQEKLFF
>TRBJ1-6|TRBV4-3|TRBD1|few
TGCGCCAGCAGCCCCGGGACAGATAATTCACCCCTCCACTTT
CASSPGTDNSPLHF
>TRBJ1-4|TRBV2|NA|NA
TGTGCCAGCAGTGAGACACTACACTTGTTTTTT
CASSETLHLFF
>TRBJ2-2|TRBV7-2|TRBD1|NA
TGTGCCAGCAGCTTGGCGACAGGGATGAACACCGGGGAGCTGTTTTTT
CASSLATGMNTGELFF
>TRBJ1-4|TRBV7-2|NA|NA
TGTGCCAGCAGCCTCACCCAGCAAATTGGGGAAAAACTGTTTTTT
CASSLTQQIGEKLFF
>TRBJ2-3|TRBV7-6|TRBD2|NA
TGTGCCAGCAGGTCCGGGACTACCACAGATACGCAGTATTTT
CASRSGTTTDTQYF
>TRBJ2-7|TRBV2|NA|NA
TGTGCCAGCAGCGCCCAGGGGTACGAGCAGTACTTC
CASSAQGYEQYF
>TRBJ2-7|TRBV6-5|NA|NA
TGTGCCAGCAGCAATACATGGGGCTCCTACGAGCAGTACTTC
CASSNTWGSYEQYF
>TRBJ1-5|TRBV6-1|NA|NA
TGTGCCAGCAGATACGAACAGGGAAACAATCAGCCCCAGCATTTT
CASRYEQGNNQPQHF